This T cell receptor beta chain stems from a study of shared clonotypes between healthy human individuals. On the study more broadly: A few men and two women, aged 18 to 49, were donors. Study-level results: Blood alone was sampled, and tissue repertoires likely differ.

This CDR3 region has 12 residues. The V end was cut by 3 bases, the J end by 8 bases, with 10 bases between. Germline values: CDR1 SGHAT, CDR2 FQNNGV. Note on this clone: The antigen remains undetermined. Other DNA sequences in this specimen translate into the identical CDR3.

The assay was immunoSEQ multiplex PCR, and TCRdb's table has in-frame clones only and misses some. This table has about 600,000 clones, around 80% appearing once. J is TRBJ1-1 and V is TRBV11-2; D is perhaps TRBD1 (6 bases). Source material: PBMCs. This TCR was sampled from a woman between 35 and 50 years old in good health. Some clones in this sample may be carry-over from other donors' samples. This CDR3 is CASSFNGGEAFF. The CDR3 nucleotides read TGTGCCAGCAGCTTCAACGGGGGCGAAGCTTTCTTT.